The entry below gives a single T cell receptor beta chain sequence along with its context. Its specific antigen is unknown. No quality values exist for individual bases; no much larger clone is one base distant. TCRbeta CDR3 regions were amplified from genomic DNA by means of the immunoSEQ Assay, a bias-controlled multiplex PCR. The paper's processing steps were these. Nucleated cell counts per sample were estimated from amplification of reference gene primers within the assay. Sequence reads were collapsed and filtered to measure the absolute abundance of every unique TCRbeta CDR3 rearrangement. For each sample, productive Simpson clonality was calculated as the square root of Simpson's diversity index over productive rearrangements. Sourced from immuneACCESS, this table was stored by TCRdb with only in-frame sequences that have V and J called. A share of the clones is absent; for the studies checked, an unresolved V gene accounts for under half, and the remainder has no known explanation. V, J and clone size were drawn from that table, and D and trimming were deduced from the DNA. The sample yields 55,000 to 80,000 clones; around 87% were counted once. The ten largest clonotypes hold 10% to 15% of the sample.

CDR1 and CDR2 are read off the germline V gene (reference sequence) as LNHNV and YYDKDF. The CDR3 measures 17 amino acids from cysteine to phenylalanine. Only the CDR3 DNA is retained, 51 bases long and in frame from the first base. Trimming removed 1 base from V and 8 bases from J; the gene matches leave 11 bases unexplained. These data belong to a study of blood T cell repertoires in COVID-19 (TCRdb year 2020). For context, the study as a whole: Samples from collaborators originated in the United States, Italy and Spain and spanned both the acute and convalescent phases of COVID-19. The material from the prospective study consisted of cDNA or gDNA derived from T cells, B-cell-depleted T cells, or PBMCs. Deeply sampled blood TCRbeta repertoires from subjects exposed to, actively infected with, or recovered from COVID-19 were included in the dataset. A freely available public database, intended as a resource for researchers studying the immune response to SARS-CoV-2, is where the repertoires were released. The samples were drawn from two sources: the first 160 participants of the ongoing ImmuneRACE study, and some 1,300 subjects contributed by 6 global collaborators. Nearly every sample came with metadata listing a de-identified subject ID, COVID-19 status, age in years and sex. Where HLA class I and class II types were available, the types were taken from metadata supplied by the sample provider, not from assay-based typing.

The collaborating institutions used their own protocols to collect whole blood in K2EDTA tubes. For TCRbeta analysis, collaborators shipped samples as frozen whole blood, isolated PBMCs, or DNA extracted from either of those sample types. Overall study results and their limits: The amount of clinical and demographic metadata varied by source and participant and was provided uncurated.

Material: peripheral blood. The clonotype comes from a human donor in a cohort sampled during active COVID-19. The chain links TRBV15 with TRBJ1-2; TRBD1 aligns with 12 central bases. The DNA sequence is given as TGTGCCACCAGCAGAGCCGGATGGGGACAGGGGGCATTAGGCTACACCTTC. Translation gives CATSRAGWGQGALGYTF.